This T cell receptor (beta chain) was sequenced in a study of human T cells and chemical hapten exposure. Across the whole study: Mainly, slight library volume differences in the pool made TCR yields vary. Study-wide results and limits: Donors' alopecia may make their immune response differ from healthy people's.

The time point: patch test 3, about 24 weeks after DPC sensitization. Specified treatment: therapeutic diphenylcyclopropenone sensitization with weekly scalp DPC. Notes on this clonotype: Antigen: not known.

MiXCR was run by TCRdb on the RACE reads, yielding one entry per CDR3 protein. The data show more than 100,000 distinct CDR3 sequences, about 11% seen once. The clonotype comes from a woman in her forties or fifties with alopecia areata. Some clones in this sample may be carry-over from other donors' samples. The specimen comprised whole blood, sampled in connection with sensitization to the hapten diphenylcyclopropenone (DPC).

The CDR3 loop reads CASSLGQGGLGQPQHF. The CDR3 coding sequence is TGTGCCAGCAGTTTAGGGCAGGGCGGTTTAGGTCAGCCCCAGCATTTT. The gene calls are TRBV27 and TRBJ1-5, with D perhaps matching TRBD1 (5 bases). Per germline, CDR1 MNHEY and CDR2 SMNVEV (reference sequence). CDR3 length equals 16 residues. The germline V and J ends were trimmed by 2 bases and 6 bases, with 17 bases remaining between them.